Below are 21 T cell receptor beta chains sequenced from a single sample in a study of blood T cells in healthy people across ages. The use of a sample-barcoded 5' primer and a J-beta primer mix characterized a second PCR of about 7 to 12 cycles. TCRdb re-called the 5' RACE reads with MiXCR, one entry per CDR3 protein. The sample yields over 500,000 distinct CDR3 sequences, about 50% seen once. The sample consisted of blood. These receptors came from a woman older than 75 in good health.

This clonotype was recorded many times. DNA of the CDR3: TGCAGCGTTGGTAGACAGGGGATTCACATTCAGTACTTC. As protein: CSVGRQGIHIQYF. The chain uses TRBV29-1 and TRBJ2-4; 8 bases fit TRBD1. The V gene end was trimmed by 4 bases and the J gene end by 8 bases; junction bases not matched to a gene: 7. Germline V gene lookup returns CDR1 SQVTM and CDR2 ANQGSEA. This CDR3 is 13 amino acids long.

This clonotype was seen ten or more times. CDR3 DNA: TGTGCCAGCAGCTCGGGACGGGTTCGGGAGCAGTTCTTC. Protein sequence: CASSSGRVREQFF. This sequence joins TRBV5-6 and TRBJ2-1, with D possibly being TRBD1 or TRBD2 (5 bases each). There are 13 residues in the CDR3. With 3 bases removed from V and 10 bases from J, the gap between germline ends came to 14 bases. Looked up from germline, CDR1 is SGHDT and CDR2 is YYEEEE.

This clonotype came up a few times. The rearrangement links TRBV24-1 to TRBJ2-2; TRBD1 matches 9 bases. The germline CDR1 and CDR2 sequences are KGHDR and SFDVKD. The ends lost 2 bases at V and 5 bases at J; junction bases unmatched: 2. The CDR3 spans 15 residues. CDR3 region: CATSDYGQGTGELFF. DNA for the CDR3: TGTGCCACCAGTGATTATGGACAGGGGACCGGGGAGCTGTTTTTT.

This clonotype was seen more than once but under ten times. This chain joins TRBV4-1 and TRBJ2-4, with D uncertain. This CDR3 spans 16 amino acids. CDR1 is MGHRA and CDR2 is YSYEKL in the germline V gene. Trimming stripped 0 bases from V and 1 base from J, with 10 bases between. The CDR3 coding sequence is TGCGCCAGCAGCCAAGACTACCGTTCGGCCAAAAACATTCAGTACTTC. This codes for CASSQDYRSAKNIQYF.

Only a few counts were recorded for this clonotype. CDR3 amino acids: CASSKGLGANTGELFF. CDR3 DNA: TGTGCCAGCAGCAAGGGCCTTGGGGCGAACACCGGGGAGCTGTTTTTT. The gene calls are TRBV28 and TRBJ2-2, with D hard to call. The ends were cut back, 6 bases at V and 0 bases at J, with 14 bases in the middle. Germline loops: CDR1 MDHEN, CDR2 SYDVKM. This CDR3 spans 16 amino acids.

This clonotype showed up just once. The chain is built from TRBV6-5 and TRBJ1-3; D call uncertain. The CDR3 runs 13 residues. The germline gives CDR1 MNHEY, CDR2 SVGAGI. Trimming removed 9 bases from V and 0 bases from J, with 9 bases in between. The CDR3 DNA is TGTGCCAGTGCGGGGAGCTCTGGAAACACCATATATTTT. It specifies CASAGSSGNTIYF.

This clonotype was recorded at least ten times. This chain connects TRBV6-5 to TRBJ1-5; no clear D. Looked up from germline, CDR1 is MNHEY and CDR2 is SVGAGI. With 2 bases removed from V and 0 bases from J, the gap between germline ends came to 17 bases. This CDR3 has 18 residues. In DNA form, the CDR3 reads TGTGCCAGCAGTTACACCGCCGCAGGCTCCTATAGCAATCAGCCCCAGCATTTT. It yields the protein CASSYTAAGSYSNQPQHF.

The chain joins TRBV29-1 to TRBJ2-5, with TRBD1 as a possible D gene (6 bases). Germline CDR1 SQVTM, CDR2 ANQGSEA. The CDR3 contains 14 residues. The V end lost 5 bases, the J end lost 1 base, and 14 bases lay between the germline ends. CDR3 residues: CSVRHRDIQETQYF. CDR3 sequence (DNA): TGCAGCGTTCGGCACAGGGACATCCAAGAGACCCAGTACTTC.

The CDR3 DNA sequence: TGTGCCACCCAGGCGGAGGGTCAACAGTTCTTC. It specifies CATQAEGQQFF. V usage is TRBV4-2 and J usage is TRBJ2-1; D perhaps matches TRBD2 (6 bases). Trimming shortened V by 10 bases and J by 13 bases, and 17 bases separated the two germline ends. This CDR3 is built from 11 residues. Germline loops: CDR1 LGHNA, CDR2 YNFKEQ.

Ten or more counts support this clonotype. The chain has TRBV20-1 and TRBJ2-7, with TRBD1 matching 7 bases. The CDR3 is made up of 14 amino acids. The J segment lost 5 bases and the V segment lost 1 base, leaving 8 bases of the junction unmatched. Per the germline V gene, CDR1 is DFQATT and CDR2 is SNEGSKA (reference sequence). The CDR3 DNA is TGCAGTGCTAGAGTAAACAGGGGTTCGGACGAGCAGTACTTC. Residues: CSARVNRGSDEQYF.

This clonotype has a single count. The chain links TRBV5-1 to TRBJ2-5; 7 bases are shared with TRBD2. The CDR3 is 15 amino acids. Germline CDR1 is SGHRS and CDR2 is YFSETQ. The ends lost 4 bases at V and 11 bases at J; junction bases unmatched: 17. CDR3 sequence (DNA): TGCGCCAGCAGCCCCGTAGGGACTAATCGGAATGAGCAGTACTTC. Protein: CASSPVGTNRNEQYF.

This clonotype was seen at least ten times. The rearrangement links TRBV7-3 to TRBJ2-4, with D perhaps given as TRBD1 or TRBD2 (5 bases each). The V and J ends lost 0 bases and 0 bases respectively, with 12 bases between them. The CDR3 loop spans 17 amino acids. CDR1 SGHTA and CDR2 FQGTGA come from the germline V gene. This CDR3 is CASSLTRAGPAKNIQYF. CDR3 DNA sequence: TGTGCCAGCAGCTTAACGAGGGCAGGGCCAGCCAAAAACATTCAGTACTTC.

The table lists this clonotype with many counts. The CDR3 DNA sequence: TGTGCCAGCAGCCATTCCCTTTCCTTGGGGGCTGGGCAGTTCTTC. Protein product: CASSHSLSLGAGQFF. V usage is TRBV14 and J usage is TRBJ2-1; perhaps TRBD1 as D (6 bases). Looked up from germline, CDR1 is SGHDN and CDR2 is FVKESK. V lost 3 bases and J 12 bases, leaving 21 bases between the germline ends. The CDR3 length is 15 residues.

This clonotype turned up a few times. This chain joins TRBV7-2 and TRBJ2-5, with D perhaps TRBD2 (6 bases). CDR1 SGHTA and CDR2 FQGNSA come from the germline V gene. This CDR3 comprises 13 residues. Trimming took off 5 bases at V and 11 bases at J, with 18 bases between the two ends. In DNA form, the CDR3 reads TGTGCCAGCAGCCGGAGGGACGGCAATGAGCAGTACTTC. This translates into CASSRRDGNEQYF.

This clonotype was counted a few times. The CDR3 DNA follows: TGCGCCAGCAGCCAACCCATCGCGACACTAAACACTGAAGCTTTCTTT. Translation gives CASSQPIATLNTEAFF. This chain connects TRBV4-1 to TRBJ1-1; D unclear. This CDR3 region has 16 residues. Trimming left V 2 bases short and J 2 bases short, with 15 bases between. In germline, CDR1 is MGHRA, CDR2 YSYEKL.

This chain joins TRBV6-5 and TRBJ1-6, with TRBD1 identical over 10 bases. This CDR3 comprises 15 residues. Unmatched junction bases numbered 7, after V lost 4 bases and J lost 10 bases. Germline CDR1 MNHEY, CDR2 SVGAGI. The CDR3 is CASSSGTGVDSPLHF. In DNA form, the CDR3 reads TGTGCCAGCAGTTCCGGGACAGGGGTGGACTCACCCCTCCACTTT.

CDR3 DNA: TGTGCCATCAGTGAAACTATCCTTCCAGGGGGAATCAAAAACATTCAGTACTTC. Translated: CAISETILPGGIKNIQYF. The gene calls are TRBV10-3 and TRBJ2-4; 7 bases fit TRBD1. This CDR3 region has 18 residues. V shed 3 bases and J 3 bases; nucleotides not matched to a gene: 14. Germline CDR1 reads ENHRY; CDR2 reads SYGVKD.

This clonotype has just a few counts. This chain connects TRBV29-1 to TRBJ1-5; D is perhaps TRBD1 (5 bases). This CDR3 is 14 amino acids long. CDR1 SQVTM and CDR2 ANQGSEA come from the germline V gene. With 4 bases removed from V and 1 base from J, the gap between germline ends came to 11 bases. The DNA for the CDR3 is TGCAGCGTTGGGGACGTGGCGAGCAATCAGCCCCAGCATTTT. This codes for CSVGDVASNQPQHF.

Ten or more counts support this clonotype. The gene calls are TRBV20-1 and TRBJ1-6, with no clear D. CDR3 size: 15 residues. V gave up 4 bases and J gave up 8 bases, with 18 bases separating them. The germline V gene has CDR1 DFQATT and CDR2 SNEGSKA (reference sequence). In DNA, the CDR3 is TGCAGTGCTACACCGCCAGGATCAAGCGATTCACCCCTCCACTTT. The encoded protein is CSATPPGSSDSPLHF.

The genes are TRBV20-1 and TRBJ2-1; D is possibly TRBD1 (5 bases). Trimming removed 6 bases from V and 2 bases from J, with 20 bases in between. This CDR3 comprises 16 residues. Germline CDR1 and CDR2: DFQATT and SNEGSKA (reference sequence). For the CDR3, the DNA is TGCAGTGCAAACGCGAGACAGTCCCCAGCCTACAATGAGCAGTTCTTC. As protein: CSANARQSPAYNEQFF.

This clonotype came up many times. The chain carries TRBV2 and TRBJ2-1; TRBD2 might be the D (5 bases). The V gene's germline CDR1 is SNHLY and CDR2 FYNNEI. The CDR3 contains 11 residues. The CDR3 region is CTSGVYNEQFF. The CDR3 coding sequence is TGTACGAGCGGAGTGTACAATGAGCAGTTCTTC.